Reported below is one TCR beta chain. Its antigen is unidentified. This CDR3 region has 17 residues. Germline CDR1 and CDR2: DFQATT and SNEGSKA (reference sequence). Reprocessing the 5' RACE reads, TCRdb reports a single entry for every CDR3 protein and omits DNA. This listing includes about 440,000 distinct CDR3 sequences. The data belong to a study of monozygotic twins with inflammatory bowel disease. Study-level results: Lower sharing of clonotypes with other individuals was seen in IBD patients than in healthy twins. This was most marked in patients showing signs of disease activity.

Material for sequencing was blood. V usage is TRBV20-1 and J usage is TRBJ2-1; the D call of TRBD2 rests on TCRdb alone, since no DNA is present to check it. The TCR was taken from a human donor with ulcerative colitis or Crohn's disease, or a healthy co-twin of an affected twin (not recorded which). Here the CDR3 reads CSARDHSGRYSYNEQFF.